The sequence of this TCR beta chain was determined in a study of T cell changes during pregnancy in multiple sclerosis. V trimming: 6 bases; J trimming: 4 bases; junction bases outside the gene matches: 11. Germline CDR1 LNHDA, CDR2 SQIVND (reference sequence). This CDR3 contains 15 residues. Sequencing used immunoSEQ multiplex PCR; TCRdb keeps in-frame clones, though not all of them. The sample records approximately 61,000 clones, 88% being singletons. The source of this sequence is a female donor with multiple sclerosis, enrolled in a pregnancy study. The chain couples TRBV19 to TRBJ2-5, with TRBD2 matching 7 bases. Sequenced material: peripheral blood, taken in the first trimester of pregnancy. The CDR3 here is CASSLGGGTGETQYF. For the CDR3, the DNA is TGTGCCAGTAGCCTGGGGGGAGGGACGGGAGAGACCCAGTACTTC.